The 18 T cell receptor beta chains below were found in one sample sequenced in a study of regulatory and conventional T cells in RAG deficiency. Genomic DNA came from blood conventional CD4+ T cells gated CD25-low CD127-high. Method: immunoSEQ multiplex PCR; TCRdb's copy keeps in-frame clones and lacks some. The repertoire holds 34,000 or so clones, with more than 75% as singletons. Another study also made use of these data, one on regulatory T cells. That paper adds: The PCR used 52 TRBV and 13 TRBJ primers.

The sample taken for sequencing was CD4+ effector T cells sorted from blood. These receptors were taken from a human donor in good health.

The rearrangement links TRBV5-1 to TRBJ1-1; unclear D gene. Deletions cut 3 bases from V and 0 bases from J, with 9 bases between. Germline assignment: CDR1 SGHRS and CDR2 YFSETQ. This CDR3 comprises 14 residues. CDR3 sequence: CASSSETLNTEAFF. The CDR3 DNA follows: TGCGCCAGCAGCTCCGAGACCCTGAACACTGAAGCTTTCTTT.

The chain combines TRBV4-1 with TRBJ2-2, with TRBD1 identical over 8 bases. V gave up 1 base and J gave up 0 bases; unmatched junction bases: 4. Germline V gives CDR1 MGHRA, CDR2 YSYEKL. The CDR3 length is 17 residues. The CDR3 DNA reads TGCGCCAGCAGCCAAGGGGCAGGGGGCGCGAACACCGGGGAGCTGTTTTTT. Translated: CASSQGAGGANTGELFF.

The chain uses TRBV19 and TRBJ2-1; 10 bases match TRBD2. The CDR3 sequence is 18 residues long. CDR1 LNHDA and CDR2 SQIVND come from the germline V gene (reference sequence). V trimming: 2 bases; J trimming: 4 bases; junction bases outside the gene matches: 11. CDR3 in DNA: TGTGCCAGTAGTATAAGTGTCAGCGGGGGGGCCCTGTACAATGAGCAGTTCTTC. Amino acids: CASSISVSGGALYNEQFF.

This chain links TRBV18 with TRBJ1-5, with D hard to call. Germline V CDR1 and CDR2: KGHSH, LQKENI. CDR3 length equals 14 residues. The V end lost 6 bases, the J end lost 6 bases, and 15 bases lay between the germline ends. Here the CDR3 DNA reads TGTGCCAGCTCTCCGGACCTGACGGGTCAGCCCCAGCATTTT. Translation: CASSPDLTGQPQHF.

The chain has TRBV2 and TRBJ1-1; D is perhaps TRBD1 (5 bases). The V end lost 6 bases, the J end lost 2 bases, and 13 bases lay between the germline ends. The CDR3 loop spans 14 amino acids. Germline-derived CDR1 and CDR2 are SNHLY and FYNNEI. The CDR3 nucleotides read TGTGCCAGCAGGGGACGGGTCGGCAACACTGAAGCTTTCTTT. It is translated as CASRGRVGNTEAFF.

The J gene is TRBJ2-7, the V gene TRBV18; D possibly matches TRBD1 or TRBD2 (6 bases each). Germline V gene lookup returns CDR1 KGHSH and CDR2 LQKENI. Trimming cost V 4 bases and J 2 bases, with 9 bases left between them. This CDR3 contains 13 residues. The CDR3 bases are TGTGCCAGCTCACGGGGGGCGGCCTACGAGCAGTACTTC. Protein: CASSRGAAYEQYF.

The chain joins TRBV15 to TRBJ1-2, with TRBD1 as a possible D gene (5 bases). Deletions cut 1 base from V and 4 bases from J, with 13 bases between. The CDR3 consists of 15 residues. The germline CDR1 and CDR2 sequences are LNHNV and YYDKDF (reference sequence). CDR3 sequence reads: CATSRVRGASYGYTF. The CDR3, as DNA: TGTGCCACCAGCAGAGTTAGGGGCGCAAGCTATGGCTACACCTTC.

The rearrangement joins TRBV5-1 to TRBJ1-1, with D perhaps matching TRBD1 (5 bases). Germline CDR1 and CDR2: SGHRS and YFSETQ. CDR3 size: 14 residues. V shed 0 bases and J shed 0 bases, with 6 bases lying between them. In nucleotides, the CDR3 is TGCGCCAGCAGCTTGGGGGGGATGAACACTGAAGCTTTCTTT. As protein: CASSLGGMNTEAFF.

The rearrangement uses TRBV5-1 and TRBJ2-3, with D maybe TRBD2 (6 bases). Looked up from germline, CDR1 is SGHRS and CDR2 is YFSETQ. Trimming pared 6 bases from V and 2 bases from J, leaving 13 bases between. The CDR3 sequence is 14 residues long. In DNA, the CDR3 is TGCGCCAGCACCTTTGGCGGGGACACAGATACGCAGTATTTT. This gives the protein CASTFGGDTDTQYF.

This chain connects TRBV5-4 to TRBJ2-2; 9 bases are a match to TRBD1. Losses at the gene ends were 4 bases for V and 4 bases for J; bases not matched to a gene: 5. Germline CDR1 and CDR2: SGHNT and YYREEE (reference sequence). The CDR3 loop spans 15 amino acids. The CDR3 bases are TGTGCCAGCAGCCGGGACAGGGCGGGCACCGGGGAGCTGTTTTTT. Translated, it gives CASSRDRAGTGELFF.

The chain combines TRBV7-2 with TRBJ2-3; TRBD2 might be the D (6 bases). Trimming pared 2 bases from V and 6 bases from J, leaving 15 bases between. The CDR3 has 15 amino acids. Germline V gene sequence: CDR1 SGHTA, CDR2 FQGNSA. CDR3 sequence: CASSLSLATPDTQYF. The CDR3 DNA reads as TGTGCCAGCAGCTTATCCCTAGCGACGCCGGATACGCAGTATTTT.

The chain's CDR3 is CASSPGSPYGYTF. CDR3 DNA sequence: TGTGCCAGCTCACCGGGCAGCCCGTATGGCTACACCTTC. The chain joins TRBV18 to TRBJ1-2; no clear D gene. V lost 3 bases to trimming and J lost 5 bases, with 10 bases between them. Germline V gene data show CDR1 as KGHSH and CDR2 as LQKENI. The CDR3 length is 13 residues.

The chain employs TRBV9 and TRBJ1-4, with D maybe TRBD1 (6 bases). Germline values: CDR1 SGDLS, CDR2 YYNGEE. The CDR3 totals 15 residues. V was pared by 0 bases and J by 10 bases, with 16 bases between. In DNA, the CDR3 is TGTGCCAGCAGCGTAGAAGGAGGGGGGGCGAGAAAACTGTTTTTT. It specifies CASSVEGGGARKLFF. Full variable domain (rest looked up from reference TRBV9 and TRBJ1-4): DSGVTQTPKHLITATGQRVTLRCSPRSGDLSVYWYQQSLDQGLQFLIQYYNGEERAKGNILERFSAQQFPDLHSELNLSSLELGDSALYFCASSVEGGGARKLFFGSGTQLSVL.

The chain links TRBV6-6 to TRBJ2-7, with 10 nucleotides matching TRBD1. Germline lookup yields CDR1 MNHNY and CDR2 SVGAGI (reference sequence). The V gene end was trimmed by 5 bases and the J gene end by 5 bases; junction bases not matched to a gene: 9. This CDR3 has 15 residues. This CDR3 reads CASSGLRDRGHEQYF. The CDR3 bases are TGTGCCAGCAGTGGACTCCGGGACAGGGGTCACGAGCAGTACTTC.

V gene TRBV10-3 combines with J gene TRBJ1-1; 7 positions match TRBD1. This CDR3 region has 13 residues. The V gene end was trimmed by 10 bases and the J gene end by 0 bases; junction bases not matched to a gene: 5. CDR1 is ENHRY and CDR2 is SYGVKD in the germline V gene. The CDR3 reads CATTGALNTEAFF. The DNA of the CDR3 is TGTGCCACCACAGGGGCACTGAACACTGAAGCTTTCTTT.

The CDR3 reads CASSRNLGTNEKLFF. CDR3 sequence (DNA): TGCGCCAGCAGCCGGAACCTGGGGACTAATGAAAAACTGTTTTTT. This chain links TRBV5-1 with TRBJ1-4; D call uncertain. Trimming left V 4 bases short and J 2 bases short, with 12 bases between. Per the germline V gene, CDR1 is SGHRS and CDR2 is YFSETQ. The CDR3 contains 15 residues.

J is TRBJ2-3 and V is TRBV5-1, with 9 bases matching TRBD2. The V segment lost 5 bases and the J segment 0 bases; nucleotides outside the gene matches: 4. This CDR3 is 15 amino acids long. The germline CDR1 and CDR2 sequences are SGHRS and YFSETQ. DNA for the CDR3: TGCGCCAGCAGGGCGCTAGCGGGGAGCACAGATACGCAGTATTTT. Translating it yields CASRALAGSTDTQYF.

This chain connects TRBV28 to TRBJ1-3, with 7 bases matching TRBD1. V lost 7 bases, J lost 0 bases, and 9 bases stayed unmatched. Germline CDR1 reads MDHEN; CDR2 reads SYDVKM. This CDR3 region has 16 residues. The CDR3, as DNA: TGTGCCAGCACCGCCCGACAGGGTTACTCTGGAAACACCATATATTTT. Its translation: CASTARQGYSGNTIYF.